This T cell receptor (beta chain) originates from a study of human T cells and chemical hapten exposure. As for the study in general: Patients, chiefly female, had alopecia areata, totalis or universalis.

This clonotype was detected only a few times. An end of the junction differs from the germline gene, which may be a read error. The CDR3 contains 16 residues. Germline V gene lookup returns CDR1 MNHNY and CDR2 SVGAGI (reference sequence). MiXCR, applied by TCRdb to the RACE reads, yields one record per CDR3 protein. The data hold approximately 340,000 distinct CDR3 sequences, with around 6.9% observed a single time. The time point here: patch test 1, 2 weeks after DPC sensitization. Regarding treatment: therapeutic diphenylcyclopropenone sensitization with weekly scalp DPC. The clonotype originates from a woman younger than 35 with alopecia areata. Some clones in this sample may be carry-over from other donors' samples. This rearrangement joins TRBV6-6 to TRBJ2-3; no definite D call. Specimen: whole blood, collected in connection with sensitization to the hapten diphenylcyclopropenone (DPC). CDR3 residues: CTSSYSLTTSTDTQYF. The DNA for the CDR3 is TGTACCAGCAGTTACTCCCTCACCACTAGCACAGATACGCAGTATTTT.